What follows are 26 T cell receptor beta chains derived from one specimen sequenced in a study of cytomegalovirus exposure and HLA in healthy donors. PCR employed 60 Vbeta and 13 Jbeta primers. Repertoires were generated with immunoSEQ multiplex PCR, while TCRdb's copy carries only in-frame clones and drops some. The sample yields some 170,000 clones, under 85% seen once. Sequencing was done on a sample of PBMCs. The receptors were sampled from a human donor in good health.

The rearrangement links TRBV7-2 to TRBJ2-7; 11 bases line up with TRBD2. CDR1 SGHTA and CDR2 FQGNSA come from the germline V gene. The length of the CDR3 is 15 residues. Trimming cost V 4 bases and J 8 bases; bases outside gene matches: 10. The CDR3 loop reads CASSSLRTSGRQQYF. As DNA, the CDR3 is TGTGCCAGCAGCTCTTTAAGGACTAGCGGGCGCCAGCAGTACTTC.

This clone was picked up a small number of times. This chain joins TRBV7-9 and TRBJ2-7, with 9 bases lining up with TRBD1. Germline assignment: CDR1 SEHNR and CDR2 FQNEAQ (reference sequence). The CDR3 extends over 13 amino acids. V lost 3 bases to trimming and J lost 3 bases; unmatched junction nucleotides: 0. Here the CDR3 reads CASSLTGGYEQYF. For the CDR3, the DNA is TGTGCCAGCAGCTTGACAGGGGGCTACGAGCAGTACTTC.

CDR3 DNA: TGTGCCAGCAGCTCGAACAGGGGGGAGGAAGAAGCTTTCTTT. It translates to CASSSNRGEEEAFF. The chain carries TRBV11-1 and TRBJ1-1, with TRBD1 matching over 8 bases. Trimming cost V 4 bases and J 8 bases; bases outside gene matches: 9. This CDR3 is 14 amino acids long. CDR1 is SGHAT and CDR2 is FQDESV in the germline V gene (reference sequence).

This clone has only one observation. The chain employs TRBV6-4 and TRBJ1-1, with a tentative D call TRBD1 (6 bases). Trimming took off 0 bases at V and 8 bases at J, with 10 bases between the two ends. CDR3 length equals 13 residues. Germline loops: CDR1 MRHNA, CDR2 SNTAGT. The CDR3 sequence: CASSDSFRGEAFF. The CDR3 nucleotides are TGTGCCAGCAGTGACTCCTTTAGGGGGGAAGCTTTCTTT.

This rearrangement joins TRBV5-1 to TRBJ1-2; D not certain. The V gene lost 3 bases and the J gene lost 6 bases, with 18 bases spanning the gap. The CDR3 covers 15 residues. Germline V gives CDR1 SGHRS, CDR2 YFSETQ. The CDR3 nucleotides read TGCGCCAGCAGCTCTTGGGCGGATGGCGGGAATGGCTACACCTTC. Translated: CASSSWADGGNGYTF. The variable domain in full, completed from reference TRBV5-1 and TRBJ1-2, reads KAGVTQTPRYLIKTRGQQVTLSCSPISGHRSVSWYQQTPGQGLQFLFEYFSETQRNKGNFPGRFSGRQFSNSRSEMNVSTLELGDSALYLCASSSWADGGNGYTFGSGTRLTVV.

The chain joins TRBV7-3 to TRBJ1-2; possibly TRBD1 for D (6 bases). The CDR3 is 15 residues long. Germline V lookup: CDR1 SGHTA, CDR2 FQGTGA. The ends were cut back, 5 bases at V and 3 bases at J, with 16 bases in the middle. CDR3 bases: TGTGCCAGCAGCCCCGCGGCAGGGGCGTACTATGGCTACACCTTC. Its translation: CASSPAAGAYYGYTF.

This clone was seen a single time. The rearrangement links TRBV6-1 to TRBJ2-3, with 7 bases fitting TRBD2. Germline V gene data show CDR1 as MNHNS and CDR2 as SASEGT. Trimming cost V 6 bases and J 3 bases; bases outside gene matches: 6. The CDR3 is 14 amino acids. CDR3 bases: TGTGCCAGCAGGTCGAGCGGGGAGACAGATACGCAGTATTTT. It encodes CASRSSGETDTQYF.

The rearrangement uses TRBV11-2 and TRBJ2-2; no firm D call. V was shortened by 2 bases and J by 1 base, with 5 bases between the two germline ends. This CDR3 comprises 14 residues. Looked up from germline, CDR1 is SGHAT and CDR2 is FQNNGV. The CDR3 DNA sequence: TGTGCCAGCAGCTTAAATAGGAACACCGGGGAGCTGTTTTTT. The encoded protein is CASSLNRNTGELFF. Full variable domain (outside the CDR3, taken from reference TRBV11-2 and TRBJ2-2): EAGVAQSPRYKIIEKRQSVAFWCNPISGHATLYWYQQILGQGPKLLIQFQNNGVVDDSQLPKDRFSAERLKGVDSTLKIQPAKLEDSAVYLCASSLNRNTGELFFGEGSRLTVL.

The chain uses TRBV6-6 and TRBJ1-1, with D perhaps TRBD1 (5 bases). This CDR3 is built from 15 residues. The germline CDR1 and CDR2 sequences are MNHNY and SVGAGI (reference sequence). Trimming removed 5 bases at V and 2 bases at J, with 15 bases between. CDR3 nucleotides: TGTGCCAGCAGTGATCCCCCTCAGGGTAACACTGAAGCTTTCTTT. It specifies CASSDPPQGNTEAFF.

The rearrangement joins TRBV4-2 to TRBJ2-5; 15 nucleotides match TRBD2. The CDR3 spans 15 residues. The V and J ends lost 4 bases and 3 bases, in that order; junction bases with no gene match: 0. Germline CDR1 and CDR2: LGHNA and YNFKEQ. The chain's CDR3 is CASSRTSGGEETQYF. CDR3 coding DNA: TGTGCCAGCAGCCGGACTAGCGGGGGGGAAGAGACCCAGTACTTC.

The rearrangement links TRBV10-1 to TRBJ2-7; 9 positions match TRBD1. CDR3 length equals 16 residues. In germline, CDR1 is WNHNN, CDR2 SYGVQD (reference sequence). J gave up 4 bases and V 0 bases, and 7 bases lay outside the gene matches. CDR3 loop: CASSESYGTGFYEQYF. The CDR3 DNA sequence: TGCGCCAGCAGTGAGTCGTATGGGACAGGGTTTTACGAGCAGTACTTC.

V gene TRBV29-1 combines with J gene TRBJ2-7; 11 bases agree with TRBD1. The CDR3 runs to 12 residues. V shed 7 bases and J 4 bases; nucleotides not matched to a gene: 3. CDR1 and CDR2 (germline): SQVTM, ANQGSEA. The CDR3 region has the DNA TGCAGCGGGGGGGACAGGGGGTACGAGCAGTACTTC. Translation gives CSGGDRGYEQYF.

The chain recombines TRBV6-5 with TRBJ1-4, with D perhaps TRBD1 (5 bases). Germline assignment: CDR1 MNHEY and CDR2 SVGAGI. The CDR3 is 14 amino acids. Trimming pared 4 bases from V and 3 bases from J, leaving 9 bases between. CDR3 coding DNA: TGTGCCAGCAGTTTAGGGGTGGCTAATGAAAAACTGTTTTTT. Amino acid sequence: CASSLGVANEKLFF.

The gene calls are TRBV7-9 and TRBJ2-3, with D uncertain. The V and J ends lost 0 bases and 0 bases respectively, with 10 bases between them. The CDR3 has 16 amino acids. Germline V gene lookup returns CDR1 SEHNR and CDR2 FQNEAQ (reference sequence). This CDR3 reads CASSLARLRSTDTQYF. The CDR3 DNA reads TGTGCCAGCAGCTTAGCGAGGTTGCGTAGCACAGATACGCAGTATTTT.

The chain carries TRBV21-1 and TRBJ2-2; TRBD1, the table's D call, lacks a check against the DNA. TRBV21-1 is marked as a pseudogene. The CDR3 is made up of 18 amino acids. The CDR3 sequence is CASSKGTEGALMAGELFF. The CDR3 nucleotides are TGTGCCAGCAGCAAAGGTACAGAGGGGGCGCTGATGGCCGGGGAGCTGTTTTTT.

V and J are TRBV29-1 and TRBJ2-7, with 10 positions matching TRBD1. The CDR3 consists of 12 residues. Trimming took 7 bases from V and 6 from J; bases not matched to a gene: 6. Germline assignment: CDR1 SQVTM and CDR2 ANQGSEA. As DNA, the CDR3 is TGCAGCGCTGGGACAGGGGACTCCGAGCAGTACTTC. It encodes CSAGTGDSEQYF.

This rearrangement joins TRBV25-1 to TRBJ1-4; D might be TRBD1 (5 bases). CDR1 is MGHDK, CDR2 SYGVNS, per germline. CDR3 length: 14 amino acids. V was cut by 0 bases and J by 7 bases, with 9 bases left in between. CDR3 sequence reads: CASSEYRRGEKLFF. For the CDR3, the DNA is TGTGCCAGCAGTGAATATCGAAGGGGTGAAAAACTGTTTTTT.

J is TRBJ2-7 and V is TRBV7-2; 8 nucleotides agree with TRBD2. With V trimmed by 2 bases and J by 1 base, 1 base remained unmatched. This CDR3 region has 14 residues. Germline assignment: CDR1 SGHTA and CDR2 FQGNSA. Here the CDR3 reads CASSLSGGSYEQYF. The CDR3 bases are TGTGCCAGCAGCTTAAGCGGGGGTTCCTACGAGCAGTACTTC.

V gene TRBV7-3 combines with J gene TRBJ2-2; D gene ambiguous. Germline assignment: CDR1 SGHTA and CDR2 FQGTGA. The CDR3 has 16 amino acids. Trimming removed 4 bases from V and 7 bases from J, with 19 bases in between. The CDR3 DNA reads TGTGCCAGCAGCTCTCATACTGGAGAGTTGGGCGGGGAGCTGTTTTTT. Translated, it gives CASSSHTGELGGELFF.

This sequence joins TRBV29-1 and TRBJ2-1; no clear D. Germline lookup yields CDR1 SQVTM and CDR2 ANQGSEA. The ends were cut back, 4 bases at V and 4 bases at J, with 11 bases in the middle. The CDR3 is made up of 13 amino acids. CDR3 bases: TGCAGCGTTGGAAGTACTACGTACAATGAGCAGTTCTTC. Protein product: CSVGSTTYNEQFF.

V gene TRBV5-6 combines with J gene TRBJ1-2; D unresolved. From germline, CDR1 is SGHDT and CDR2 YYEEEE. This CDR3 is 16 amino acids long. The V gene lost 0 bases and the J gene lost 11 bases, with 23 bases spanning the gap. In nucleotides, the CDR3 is TGTGCCAGCAGCTTGGCGGTTGGTCTAGCCCACGTTGGGTACACCTTC. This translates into CASSLAVGLAHVGYTF.

CDR3 DNA: TGTGCCAGCAGTTCGGCAGACTACAAAAACATTCAGTACTTC. It yields the protein CASSSADYKNIQYF. The gene calls are TRBV2 and TRBJ2-4; TRBD2 is a possible D gene (5 bases). V was pared by 5 bases and J by 3 bases, with 11 bases between. The CDR3 is 14 amino acids. CDR1 is SNHLY and CDR2 is FYNNEI in the germline V gene.

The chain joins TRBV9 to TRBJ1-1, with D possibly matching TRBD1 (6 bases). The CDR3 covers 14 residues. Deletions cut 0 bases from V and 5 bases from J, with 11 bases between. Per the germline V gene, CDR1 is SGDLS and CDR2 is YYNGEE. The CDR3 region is CASSVEGGVTEAFF. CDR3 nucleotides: TGTGCCAGCAGCGTAGAAGGGGGTGTGACTGAAGCTTTCTTT.

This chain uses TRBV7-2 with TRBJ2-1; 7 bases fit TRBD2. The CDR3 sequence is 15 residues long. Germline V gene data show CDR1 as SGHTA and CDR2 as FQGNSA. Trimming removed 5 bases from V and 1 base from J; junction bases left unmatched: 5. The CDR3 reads CASSERGDSYNEQFF. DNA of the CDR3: TGTGCCAGCAGCGAACGGGGGGATTCCTACAATGAGCAGTTCTTC.

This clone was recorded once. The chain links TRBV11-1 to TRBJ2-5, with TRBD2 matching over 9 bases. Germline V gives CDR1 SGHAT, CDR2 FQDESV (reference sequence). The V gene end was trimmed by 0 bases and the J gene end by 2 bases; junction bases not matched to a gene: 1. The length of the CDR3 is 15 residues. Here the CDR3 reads CASSLAAGGQETQYF. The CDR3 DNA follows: TGTGCCAGCAGCTTAGCGGCGGGGGGGCAAGAGACCCAGTACTTC.

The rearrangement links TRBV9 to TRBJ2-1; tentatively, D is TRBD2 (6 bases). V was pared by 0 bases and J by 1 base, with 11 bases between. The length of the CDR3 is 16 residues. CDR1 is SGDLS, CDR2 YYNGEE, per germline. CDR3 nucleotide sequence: TGTGCCAGCAGCGTAGATAAGCGGGCTTCCTACAATGAGCAGTTCTTC. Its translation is CASSVDKRASYNEQFF.